The 28 T cell receptor beta chains presented below share a single source sample, sequenced in a study of long-term antiretroviral therapy in people with HIV. At the survey level, the v3.0 immunoSEQ assay was run. This table comes from immunoSEQ multiplex PCR, and its TCRdb copy is limited to in-frame clones, with some not included. This table has about 20,000 clones, about three quarters appearing once. The input for sequencing was unsorted PBMCs, taken 2.9 years after starting antiretroviral therapy. These TCRs come from a woman aged 30 to 39 with HIV.

This chain connects TRBV9 to TRBJ2-7; 11 nucleotides align to TRBD1. From germline, CDR1 is SGDLS and CDR2 YYNGEE. Trimming took 2 bases from V and 2 from J; bases not matched to a gene: 3. CDR3 size: 15 residues. The CDR3 is CASSVSGQGAYEQYF. CDR3 coding DNA: TGTGCCAGCAGCGTGTCGGGACAGGGGGCCTACGAGCAGTACTTC. Together with reference TRBV9 and TRBJ2-7, the CDR3 gives the full variable domain: DSGVTQTPKHLITATGQRVTLRCSPRSGDLSVYWYQQSLDQGLQFLIQYYNGEERAKGNILERFSAQQFPDLHSELNLSSLELGDSALYFCASSVSGQGAYEQYFGPGTRLTVT.

This clone was detected only once. This chain connects TRBV5-6 to TRBJ1-5, with D uncertain. This CDR3 has 12 residues. The germline gives CDR1 SGHDT, CDR2 YYEEEE. Between the trimmed V and J ends, which lost 2 bases and 7 bases, there was a span of 7 bases. The CDR3 sequence: CASSFQGQPQHF. For the CDR3, the DNA is TGTGCCAGCAGCTTTCAAGGGCAGCCCCAGCATTTT.

With respect to this clone: Other DNA sequences in this sample translate to the same CDR3. The chain couples TRBV7-9 to TRBJ2-3, with 7 bases fitting TRBD2. This CDR3 comprises 15 residues. V was pared by 5 bases and J by 2 bases, with 7 bases of the junction left unmatched. Germline-derived CDR1 and CDR2 are SEHNR and FQNEAQ (reference sequence). This CDR3 is CASSPPGTTTDTQYF. The CDR3 DNA sequence: TGTGCCAGCAGCCCCCCGGGGACTACCACAGATACGCAGTATTTT.

The chain employs TRBV7-2 and TRBJ2-3, with D possibly being TRBD1 (6 bases). Trimming removed 1 base from V and 5 bases from J, with 10 bases in between. Germline assignment: CDR1 SGHTA and CDR2 FQGNSA. The CDR3 runs to 14 residues. CDR3 amino acids: CASSLVGGGDTQYF. CDR3 DNA sequence: TGTGCCAGCAGCTTAGTTGGGGGCGGAGATACGCAGTATTTT.

This clone was found once. The gene calls are TRBV14 and TRBJ1-2; possible D gene TRBD1, 6 bases. The germline CDR1 and CDR2 sequences are SGHDN and FVKESK. This CDR3 is 16 amino acids long. V was pared by 0 bases and J by 1 base, with 12 bases between. Here the CDR3 reads CASSQDFRGVNYGYTF. Written as DNA, the CDR3 is TGTGCCAGCAGCCAAGATTTTAGGGGGGTTAACTATGGCTACACCTTC.

The V and J genes are TRBV7-9 and TRBJ1-4, with unresolved D. V lost 5 bases and J lost 0, with 10 bases in between. From germline, CDR1 is SEHNR and CDR2 FQNEAQ (reference sequence). This CDR3 spans 15 amino acids. The CDR3 DNA follows: TGTGCCAGCAGCGGCAACGCCCCAACTAATGAAAAACTGTTTTTT. Its translation: CASSGNAPTNEKLFF.

The V gene is TRBV9, the J gene TRBJ2-3, with D unresolved. Trimming took 0 bases from V and 6 from J, leaving 11 bases between them. Per the germline V gene, CDR1 is SGDLS and CDR2 is YYNGEE. This CDR3 comprises 14 residues. CDR3 amino acids: CASSVDSYTDTQYF. The DNA of the CDR3 is TGTGCCAGCAGCGTAGACAGCTACACTGATACGCAGTATTTT.

The chain carries TRBV5-1 and TRBJ1-2, with a possible D match to TRBD1 (6 bases). V lost 4 bases, J lost 6 bases, and 16 bases lay in between. The germline gives CDR1 SGHRS, CDR2 YFSETQ. The CDR3 covers 14 residues. CDR3 DNA sequence: TGCGCCAGCAGCCCATTAGGGGGAGTGGATGGCTACACCTTC. Its translation is CASSPLGGVDGYTF. Using reference TRBV5-1 and TRBJ1-2 for the parts outside the CDR3, the full variable domain is KAGVTQTPRYLIKTRGQQVTLSCSPISGHRSVSWYQQTPGQGLQFLFEYFSETQRNKGNFPGRFSGRQFSNSRSEMNVSTLELGDSALYLCASSPLGGVDGYTFGSGTRLTVV.

This chain uses TRBV10-3 with TRBJ1-1, with 9 positions matching TRBD1. The CDR3 consists of 15 residues. CDR1 ENHRY and CDR2 SYGVKD come from the germline V gene. V lost 6 bases and J lost 2; bases outside the gene matches: 7. CDR3 sequence (DNA): TGTGCCATCAGACCCGGGACAGGGACTAACACTGAAGCTTTCTTT. As protein: CAIRPGTGTNTEAFF.

The chain links TRBV7-2 to TRBJ2-3, with 7 bases fitting TRBD2. CDR3 length: 15 residues. Trimming cost V 0 bases and J 2 bases; bases outside gene matches: 2. CDR1 is SGHTA and CDR2 is FQGNSA in the germline V gene. The CDR3: CASSLAGGNTDTQYF. The CDR3 DNA reads TGTGCCAGCAGCTTAGCGGGGGGGAACACAGATACGCAGTATTTT. Supplemented by reference TRBV7-2 and TRBJ2-3, the full variable domain reads GAGVSQSPSNKVTEKGKDVELRCDPISGHTALYWYRQSLGQGLEFLIYFQGNSAPDKSGLPSDRFSAERTGGSVSTLTIQRTQQEDSAVYLCASSLAGGNTDTQYFGPGTRLTVL.

This sequence joins TRBV30 and TRBJ1-1, with D tentatively TRBD1 (5 bases). Deletions cut 4 bases from V and 5 bases from J, with 14 bases between. This CDR3 spans 13 amino acids. Germline-derived CDR1 and CDR2 are GTSNPN and SVGIG (reference sequence). This CDR3 is CAWITGGITEAFF. CDR3 nucleotide sequence: TGTGCCTGGATAACCGGGGGGATAACTGAAGCTTTCTTT.

The chain employs TRBV2 and TRBJ1-1; D is undetermined. The germline V gene encodes CDR1 SNHLY and CDR2 FYNNEI. Trimming stripped 3 bases from V and 0 bases from J, with 8 bases between. This CDR3 is 14 amino acids long. The CDR3, as DNA: TGTGCCAGCAGTGAGGGCGGGATGAACACTGAAGCTTTCTTT. It specifies CASSEGGMNTEAFF.

The genes are TRBV6-1 and TRBJ2-7, with 7 positions matching TRBD1. The germline V gene encodes CDR1 MNHNS and CDR2 SASEGT. Germline trimming cut 7 bases from V and 4 bases from J; bases unmatched to any gene: 10. CDR3 length: 14 residues. CDR3 coding DNA: TGTGCCAGCACCCCGGGACAGAAAGTTTACGAGCAGTACTTC. Its translation: CASTPGQKVYEQYF.

The V and J genes are TRBV5-1 and TRBJ2-1; 10 bases are a match to TRBD2. Germline assignment: CDR1 SGHRS and CDR2 YFSETQ. The CDR3 consists of 15 residues. Trimming removed 3 bases from V and 1 base from J; junction bases left unmatched: 1. CDR3 nucleotides: TGCGCCAGCAGCTCTAGCGGGGGTTCCTACAATGAGCAGTTCTTC. Protein: CASSSSGGSYNEQFF.

The CDR3 coding sequence is TGTGCCAGCAGTGTCACGCTCCTCGTGGGTGGCGGGGAGCTGTTTTTT. Its translation is CASSVTLLVGGGELFF. The chain links TRBV6-4 to TRBJ2-2; D is unclear. The CDR3 has 16 amino acids. The V and J ends lost 4 bases and 7 bases respectively, with 19 bases between them. CDR1 is MRHNA, CDR2 SNTAGT, per germline.

By frequency in the sample, this clone is medium-sized. The chain recombines TRBV5-8 with TRBJ1-2; no clear D gene. The germline V gene encodes CDR1 SGHTS and CDR2 YDEGEE. This CDR3 is 15 amino acids long. V gave up 1 base and J gave up 1 base, with 11 bases separating them. This CDR3 reads CASSLTAGVNYGYTF. CDR3 nucleotides: TGTGCCAGCAGCTTGACTGCTGGAGTTAACTATGGCTACACCTTC.

The rearrangement joins TRBV6-5 to TRBJ2-6; TRBD1 might be the D (6 bases). The V end lost 5 bases, the J end lost 3 bases, and 11 bases lay between the germline ends. This CDR3 has 15 amino acids. In germline, CDR1 is MNHEY, CDR2 SVGAGI. CDR3 DNA: TGTGCCAGCAGTACAGGGTCGGGTGGGGCCAACGTCCTGACTTTC. This sequence encodes CASSTGSGGANVLTF.

This clone was seen just once. The V and J genes are TRBV6-1 and TRBJ2-5; the D gene is possibly TRBD1 (5 bases). The V end was cut by 6 bases, the J end by 9 bases, with 11 bases between. The CDR3 is made up of 11 amino acids. Germline CDR1 MNHNS, CDR2 SASEGT. The CDR3 DNA follows: TGTGCCAGCAGGGGGCGTTGGGCCCAGTACTTC. Protein: CASRGRWAQYF.

The CDR3 is CASSSYNSGGATNTGELFF. Written as DNA, the CDR3 is TGTGCCAGCAGTTCCTATAATAGCGGGGGGGCAACGAACACCGGGGAGCTGTTTTTT. V is TRBV27 and J is TRBJ2-2; 11 bases are a match to TRBD2. Trimming at V came to 4 bases and at J to 0 bases, leaving 10 bases not matched to a gene. CDR1 is MNHEY and CDR2 is SMNVEV in the germline V gene (reference sequence). The CDR3 is 19 residues long.

The chain links TRBV5-5 to TRBJ1-2; 7 nucleotides agree with TRBD1. There are 15 residues in the CDR3. Germline V gives CDR1 SGHKS, CDR2 YYEKEE (reference sequence). Trimming at V came to 1 base and at J to 4 bases, leaving 7 bases not matched to a gene. CDR3 in DNA: TGTGCCAGCAGCTTGCGGCAGGGGGTGGGCTATGGCTACACCTTC. It yields the protein CASSLRQGVGYGYTF.

The V gene is TRBV19, the J gene TRBJ1-3, with unresolved D. V dropped 4 bases and J dropped 0 bases, with 10 bases sitting between them. This CDR3 is 15 amino acids long. CDR1 is LNHDA and CDR2 is SQIVND in the germline V gene (reference sequence). CDR3 in amino acids: CASSTDGSSGNTIYF. Written as DNA, the CDR3 is TGTGCCAGTAGTACTGACGGAAGCTCTGGAAACACCATATATTTT.

This chain links TRBV11-3 with TRBJ2-7; the match to TRBD1 covers 9 bases. V was clipped by 0 bases and J by 3 bases; unmatched bases: 3. CDR1 is SGHNT, CDR2 YENEEA, per germline. The CDR3 loop spans 15 amino acids. Here the CDR3 DNA reads TGTGCCAGCAGCTTAGAGGTGGACAGGGGCTACGAGCAGTACGTC. Translation gives CASSLEVDRGYEQYV.

This clone was detected only a few times. CDR3 in DNA: TGTGCCAGCAGTCCCTCCGGGACTTGGGGAGAGACCCAGTACTTC. This translates into CASSPSGTWGETQYF. This chain connects TRBV27 to TRBJ2-5; TRBD2 might be the D (6 bases). Trimming stripped 5 bases from V and 4 bases from J, with 17 bases between. This CDR3 spans 15 amino acids. The germline V gene has CDR1 MNHEY and CDR2 SMNVEV (reference sequence).

This chain joins TRBV28 and TRBJ1-4; D gene unclear. The V end was cut by 2 bases, the J end by 4 bases, with 11 bases between. This CDR3 region has 15 residues. Looked up from germline, CDR1 is MDHEN and CDR2 is SYDVKM. The CDR3 DNA follows: TGTGCCAGCAGTTTAACCGGCCGCAATAATGAAAAACTGTTTTTT. Residues: CASSLTGRNNEKLFF.

This chain uses TRBV7-8 with TRBJ2-3; no reliable D call. The CDR3 is 11 amino acids. V was trimmed by 5 bases and J by 11 bases, leaving 11 bases between them. Per the germline V gene, CDR1 is SGHVS and CDR2 is FQNEAQ. CDR3 sequence (DNA): TGTGCCAGCAGCCCCGGTCCCTTGCAGTATTTT. It yields the protein CASSPGPLQYF.

The V gene is TRBV6-6, the J gene TRBJ2-4, with D maybe TRBD1 (6 bases). Trimming took off 5 bases at V and 6 bases at J, with 11 bases between the two ends. CDR1 MNHNY and CDR2 SVGAGI come from the germline V gene (reference sequence). The CDR3 extends over 13 amino acids. This CDR3 reads CASSMLQGNIQYF. The CDR3 DNA follows: TGTGCCAGCAGTATGTTACAGGGAAACATTCAGTACTTC.

The V and J genes are TRBV11-2 and TRBJ1-2, with TRBD1 matching over 9 bases. The ends lost 6 bases at V and 7 bases at J; junction bases unmatched: 6. Germline V gives CDR1 SGHAT, CDR2 FQNNGV. There are 13 residues in the CDR3. The DNA for the CDR3 is TGTGCCAGCAGTCCGGACAGGGGATCTGGCTACACCTTC. It encodes CASSPDRGSGYTF.

Comment on this clone: Other DNA sequences in this sample translate to the same CDR3. The chain joins TRBV5-1 to TRBJ1-4; a possible D gene is TRBD1 (6 bases). Germline V CDR1 and CDR2: SGHRS, YFSETQ. The length of the CDR3 is 15 residues. Trimming shortened V by 1 base and J by 5 bases, and 12 bases separated the two germline ends. The chain's CDR3 is CASSLTGLSNEKLFF. The CDR3 bases are TGCGCCAGCAGCTTGACAGGGTTGAGCAATGAAAAACTGTTTTTT. The complete variable domain, with remaining parts taken from reference TRBV5-1 and TRBJ1-4, reads KAGVTQTPRYLIKTRGQQVTLSCSPISGHRSVSWYQQTPGQGLQFLFEYFSETQRNKGNFPGRFSGRQFSNSRSEMNVSTLELGDSALYLCASSLTGLSNEKLFFGSGTQLSVL.